The rows below give T cell receptor beta chains drawn from one sample of a study of PD-1 blockade in classical Hodgkin lymphoma. Here immunoSEQ multiplex PCR was the method, and the copy in TCRdb shows in-frame clones only, minus some. The top ten hold 13% to 15% of the sample, which has some 40,000 clones, approximately 69% seen once. This sample comprised peripheral blood mononuclear cells (PBMCs), obtained before the second cycle of nivolumab. Receptors were obtained from a human donor with classical Hodgkin lymphoma. The conserved cysteine and the conserved F or W are not part of the CDR3 here. Clone size is given for some rows only: seen once, a few or many times, or a class if the clone is expanded.

ASSPWTISGSPLH,TRBJ1-6,13,few,TRBV11-3
ASSLALDTGELF,TRBJ2-2,12,.,TRBV5-1
ASSLKVSGDPTYYGYT,TRBJ1-2,16,few,TRBV7-9
ASSQEMWSEQF,TRBJ2-1,11,medium-sized,TRBV4-2
ASSPAYNTEAF,TRBJ1-1,11,.,TRBV18
ASSQGDGQGYEQY,TRBJ2-7,13,.,TRBV4-2
ASSSAGWEY,TRBJ2-5,9,few,TRBV6-8
ASSSTSGVYTQY,TRBJ2-3,12,.,TRBV5-1
ASSSTGGWQY,TRBJ2-3,10,.,TRBV18
ASQSLGAPGELF,TRBJ2-2,12,.,TRBV19
ASSLVASGSYEQY,TRBJ2-7,13,.,TRBV11-2
ASSASGRVYNEQF,TRBJ2-1,13,.,TRBV6-5
ASSVLRGGGELF,TRBJ2-2,12,.,TRBV7-2